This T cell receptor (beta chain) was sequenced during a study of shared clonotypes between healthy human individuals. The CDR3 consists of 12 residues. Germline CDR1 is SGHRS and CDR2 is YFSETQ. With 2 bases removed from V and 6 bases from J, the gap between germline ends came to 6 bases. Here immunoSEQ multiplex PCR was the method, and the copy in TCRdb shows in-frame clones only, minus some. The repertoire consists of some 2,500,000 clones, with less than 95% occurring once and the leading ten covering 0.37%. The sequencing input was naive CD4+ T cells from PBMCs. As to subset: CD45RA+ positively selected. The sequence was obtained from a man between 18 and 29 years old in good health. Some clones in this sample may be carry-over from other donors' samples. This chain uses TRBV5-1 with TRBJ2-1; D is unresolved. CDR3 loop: CASSFRVNEQFF. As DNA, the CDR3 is TGCGCCAGCAGCTTTAGGGTCAATGAGCAGTTCTTC.